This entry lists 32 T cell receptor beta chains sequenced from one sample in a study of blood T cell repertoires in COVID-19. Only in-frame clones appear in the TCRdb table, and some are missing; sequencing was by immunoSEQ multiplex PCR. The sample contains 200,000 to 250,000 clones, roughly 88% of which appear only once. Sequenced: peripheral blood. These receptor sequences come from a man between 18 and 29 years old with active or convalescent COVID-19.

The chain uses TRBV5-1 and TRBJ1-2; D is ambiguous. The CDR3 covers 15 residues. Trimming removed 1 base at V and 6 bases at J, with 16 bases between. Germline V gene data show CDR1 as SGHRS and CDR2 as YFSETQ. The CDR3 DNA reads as TGCGCCAGCAGCTTGAGGCGCCCGGGTTGGGATGGCTACACCTTC. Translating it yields CASSLRRPGWDGYTF.

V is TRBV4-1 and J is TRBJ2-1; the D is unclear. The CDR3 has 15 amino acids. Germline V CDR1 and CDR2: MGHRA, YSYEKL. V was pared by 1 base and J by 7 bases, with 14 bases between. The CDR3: CASSQVSASWNEQFF. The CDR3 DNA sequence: TGCGCCAGCAGCCAAGTTTCTGCGTCCTGGAATGAGCAGTTCTTC.

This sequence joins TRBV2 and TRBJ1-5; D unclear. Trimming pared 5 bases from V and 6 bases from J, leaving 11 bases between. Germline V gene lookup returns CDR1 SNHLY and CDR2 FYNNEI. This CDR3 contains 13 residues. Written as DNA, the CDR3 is TGTGCCAGCAGTTTAACCCCGGTTCAGCCCCAGCATTTT. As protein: CASSLTPVQPQHF.

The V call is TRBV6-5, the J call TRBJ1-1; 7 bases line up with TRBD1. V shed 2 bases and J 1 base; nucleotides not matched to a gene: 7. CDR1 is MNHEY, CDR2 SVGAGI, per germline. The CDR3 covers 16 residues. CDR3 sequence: CASSYVDRVSNTEAFF. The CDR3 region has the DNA TGTGCCAGCAGTTACGTCGACAGGGTGTCGAACACTGAAGCTTTCTTT.

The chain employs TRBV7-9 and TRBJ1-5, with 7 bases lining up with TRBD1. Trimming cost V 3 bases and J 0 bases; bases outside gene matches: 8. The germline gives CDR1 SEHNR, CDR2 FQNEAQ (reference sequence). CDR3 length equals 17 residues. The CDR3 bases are TGTGCCAGCAGCTTGGACGGGACAGTGTATAGCAATCAGCCCCAGCATTTT. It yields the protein CASSLDGTVYSNQPQHF.

DNA of the CDR3: TGTGCCTGGAGGGCTAGCGGGAGGGACATTCAGTACTTC. This codes for CAWRASGRDIQYF. This chain uses TRBV30 with TRBJ2-4, with TRBD2 matching over 12 bases. This CDR3 spans 13 amino acids. With V trimmed by 3 bases and J by 8 bases, 2 bases remained unmatched. Per the germline V gene, CDR1 is GTSNPN and CDR2 is SVGIG (reference sequence).

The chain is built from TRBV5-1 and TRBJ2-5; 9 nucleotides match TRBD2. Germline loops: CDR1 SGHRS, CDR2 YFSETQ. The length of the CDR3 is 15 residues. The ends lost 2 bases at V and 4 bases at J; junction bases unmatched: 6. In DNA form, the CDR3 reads TGCGCCAGCAGCTTTCCCGCGGGAGGGTTAGAGACCCAGTACTTC. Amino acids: CASSFPAGGLETQYF.

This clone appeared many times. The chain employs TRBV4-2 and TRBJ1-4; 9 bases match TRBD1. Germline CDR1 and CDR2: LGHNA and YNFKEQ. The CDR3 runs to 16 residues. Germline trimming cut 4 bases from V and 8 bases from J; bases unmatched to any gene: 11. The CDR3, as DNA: TGTGCCAGCAGCCTAGGACCGGGACAGGGTCAGGAAAAACTGTTTTTT. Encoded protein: CASSLGPGQGQEKLFF.

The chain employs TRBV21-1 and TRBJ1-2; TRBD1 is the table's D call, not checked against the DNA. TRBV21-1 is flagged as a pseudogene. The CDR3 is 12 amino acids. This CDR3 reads CASSIRQYGYTF. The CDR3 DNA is TGTGCCAGCAGCATTCGACAGTATGGCTACACCTTC.

The CDR3 DNA sequence: TGTGCCAGCAGCTACAACGTGCAGGGGGCTAGGGAAAAACTGTTTTTT. It is translated as CASSYNVQGAREKLFF. The chain links TRBV3-1 (or the pseudogene TRBV3-2) to TRBJ1-4; 8 bases map to TRBD1. Germline V gives CDR1 LGHDT, CDR2 YNNKEL (reference sequence). J gave up 8 bases and V 5 bases, and 13 bases lay outside the gene matches. CDR3 length: 16 residues.

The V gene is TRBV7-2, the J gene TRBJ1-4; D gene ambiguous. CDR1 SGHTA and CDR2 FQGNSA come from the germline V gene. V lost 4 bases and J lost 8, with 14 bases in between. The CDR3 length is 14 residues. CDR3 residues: CASSSREGLEKLFF. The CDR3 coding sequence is TGTGCCAGCAGCTCTCGTGAGGGTTTAGAAAAACTGTTTTTT.

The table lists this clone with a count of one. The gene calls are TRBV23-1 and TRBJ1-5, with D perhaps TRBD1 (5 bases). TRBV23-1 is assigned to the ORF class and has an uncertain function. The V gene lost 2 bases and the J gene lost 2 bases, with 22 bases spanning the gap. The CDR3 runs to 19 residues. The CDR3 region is CASSQPTQGRAQGNQPQHF. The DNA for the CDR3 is TGCGCCAGCAGTCAACCCACCCAGGGAAGAGCGCAGGGCAATCAGCCCCAGCATTTT.

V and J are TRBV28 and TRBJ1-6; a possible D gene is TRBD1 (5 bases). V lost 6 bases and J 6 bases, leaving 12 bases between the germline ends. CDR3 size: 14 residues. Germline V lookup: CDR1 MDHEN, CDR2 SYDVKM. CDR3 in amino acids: CASSRRGGNSPLHF. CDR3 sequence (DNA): TGTGCCAGCAGCAGACGGGGGGGTAATTCACCCCTCCACTTT.

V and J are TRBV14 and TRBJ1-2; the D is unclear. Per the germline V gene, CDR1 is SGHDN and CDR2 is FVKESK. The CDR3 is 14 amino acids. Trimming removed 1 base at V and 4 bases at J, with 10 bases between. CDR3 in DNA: TGTGCCAGCAGCCAAGTGTCGCGGGGCTATGGCTACACCTTC. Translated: CASSQVSRGYGYTF.

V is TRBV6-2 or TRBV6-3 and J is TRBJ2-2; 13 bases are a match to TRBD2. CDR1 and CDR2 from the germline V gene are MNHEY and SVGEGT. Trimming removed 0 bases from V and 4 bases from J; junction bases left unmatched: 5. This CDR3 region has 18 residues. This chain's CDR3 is CASSYSRLAGGLTGELFF. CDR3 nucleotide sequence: TGTGCCAGCAGTTACTCTAGACTAGCGGGAGGCCTCACCGGGGAGCTGTTTTTT.

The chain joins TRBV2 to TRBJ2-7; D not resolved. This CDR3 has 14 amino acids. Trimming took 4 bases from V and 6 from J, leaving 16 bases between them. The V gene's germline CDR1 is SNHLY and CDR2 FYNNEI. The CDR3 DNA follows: TGTGCCAGCAGTGTGGGTGCGGCCCCCCTCGAGCAGTACTTC. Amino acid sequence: CASSVGAAPLEQYF.

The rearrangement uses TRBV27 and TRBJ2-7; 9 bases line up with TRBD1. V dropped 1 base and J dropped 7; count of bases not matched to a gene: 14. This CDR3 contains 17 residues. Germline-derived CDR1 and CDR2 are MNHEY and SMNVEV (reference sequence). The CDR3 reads CASSLLSGTGSSGEQYF. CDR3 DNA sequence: TGTGCCAGCAGTTTATTGTCTGGGACAGGGTCATCGGGAGAGCAGTACTTC.

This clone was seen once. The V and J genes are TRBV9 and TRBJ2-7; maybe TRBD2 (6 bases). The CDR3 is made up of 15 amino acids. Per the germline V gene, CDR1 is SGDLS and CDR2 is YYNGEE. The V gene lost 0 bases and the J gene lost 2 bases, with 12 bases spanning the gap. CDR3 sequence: CASSVAAGSTYEQYF. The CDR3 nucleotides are TGTGCCAGCAGCGTAGCGGCGGGGAGTACCTACGAGCAGTACTTC.

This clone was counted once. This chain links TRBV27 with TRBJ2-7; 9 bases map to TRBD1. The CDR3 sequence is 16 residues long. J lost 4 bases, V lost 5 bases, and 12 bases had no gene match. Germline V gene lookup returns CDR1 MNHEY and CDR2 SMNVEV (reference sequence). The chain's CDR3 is CASSPRGGQGIYEQYF. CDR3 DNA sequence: TGTGCCAGCAGTCCCAGAGGGGGACAGGGAATTTACGAGCAGTACTTC.

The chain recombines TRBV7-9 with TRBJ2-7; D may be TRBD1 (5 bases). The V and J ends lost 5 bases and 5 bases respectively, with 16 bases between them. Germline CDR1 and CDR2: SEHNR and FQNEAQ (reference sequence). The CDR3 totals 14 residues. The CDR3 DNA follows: TGTGCCAGCAGCCCCAGGGTACTTTCGGACGAGCAGTACTTC. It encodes CASSPRVLSDEQYF.

CDR3 residues: CASSNGGGAQHF. Written as DNA, the CDR3 is TGTGCCAGCAGCAACGGGGGTGGCGCTCAGCATTTT. The chain joins TRBV12-3 or TRBV12-4 to TRBJ1-5, with D perhaps matching TRBD1 (5 bases). Trimming removed 6 bases at V and 13 bases at J, with 16 bases between. This CDR3 spans 12 amino acids.

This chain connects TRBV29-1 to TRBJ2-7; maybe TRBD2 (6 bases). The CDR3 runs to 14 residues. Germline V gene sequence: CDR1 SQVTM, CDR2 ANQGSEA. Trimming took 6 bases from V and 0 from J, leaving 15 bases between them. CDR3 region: CSVEGLEDSYEQYF. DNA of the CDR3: TGCAGCGTCGAGGGACTGGAGGACTCCTACGAGCAGTACTTC.

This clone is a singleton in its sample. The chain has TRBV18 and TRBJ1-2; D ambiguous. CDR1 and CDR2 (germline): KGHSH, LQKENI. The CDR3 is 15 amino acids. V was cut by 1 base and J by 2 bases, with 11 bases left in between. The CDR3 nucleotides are TGTGCCAGCTCACCACGCGAAGCCCTAAACTATGGCTACACCTTC. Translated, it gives CASSPREALNYGYTF.

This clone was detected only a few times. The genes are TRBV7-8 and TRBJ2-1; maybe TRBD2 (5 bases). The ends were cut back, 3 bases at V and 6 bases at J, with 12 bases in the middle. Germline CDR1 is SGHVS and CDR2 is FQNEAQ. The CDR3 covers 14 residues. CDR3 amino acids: CASSLDGGANEQFF. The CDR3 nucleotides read TGTGCCAGCAGCTTGGACGGAGGCGCCAATGAGCAGTTCTTC.

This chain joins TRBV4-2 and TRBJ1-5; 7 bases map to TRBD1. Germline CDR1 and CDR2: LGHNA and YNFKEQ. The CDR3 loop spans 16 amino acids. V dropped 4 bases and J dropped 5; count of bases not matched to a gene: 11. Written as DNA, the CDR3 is TGTGCCAGCAGCCCAACGGACAGGAGCGAGGATCAGCCCCAGCATTTT. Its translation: CASSPTDRSEDQPQHF.

The CDR3: CASSGIRDSRYTGELFF. In DNA, the CDR3 is TGCGCCAGCAGTGGGATCCGGGACTCACGTTACACCGGGGAGCTGTTTTTT. The chain is built from TRBV10-1 and TRBJ2-2; the D gene is possibly TRBD2 (6 bases). Germline CDR1 WNHNN, CDR2 SYGVQD (reference sequence). The CDR3 has 17 amino acids. Trimming took 4 bases from V and 3 from J, leaving 18 bases between them.

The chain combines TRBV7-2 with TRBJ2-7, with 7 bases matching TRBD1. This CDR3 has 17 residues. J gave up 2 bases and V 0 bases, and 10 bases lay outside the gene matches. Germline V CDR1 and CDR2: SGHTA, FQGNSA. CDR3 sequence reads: CASSLAGGWDRPYEQYF. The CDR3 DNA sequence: TGTGCCAGCAGCTTAGCCGGTGGATGGGACAGACCCTACGAGCAGTACTTC.

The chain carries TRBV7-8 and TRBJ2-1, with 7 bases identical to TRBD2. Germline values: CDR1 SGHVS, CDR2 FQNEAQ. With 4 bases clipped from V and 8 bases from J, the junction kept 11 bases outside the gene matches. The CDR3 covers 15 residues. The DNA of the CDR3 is TGTGCCAGCAGCTGGTGGGGGGGTGGTGGCGATGAGCAGTTCTTC. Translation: CASSWWGGGGDEQFF.

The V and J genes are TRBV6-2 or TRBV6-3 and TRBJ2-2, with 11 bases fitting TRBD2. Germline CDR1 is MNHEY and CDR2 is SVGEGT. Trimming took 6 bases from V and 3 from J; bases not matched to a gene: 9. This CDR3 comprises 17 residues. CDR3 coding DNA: TGTGCCAGCAGCTTTACCGGGACTAGCGGTGACACCGGGGAGCTGTTTTTT. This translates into CASSFTGTSGDTGELFF.

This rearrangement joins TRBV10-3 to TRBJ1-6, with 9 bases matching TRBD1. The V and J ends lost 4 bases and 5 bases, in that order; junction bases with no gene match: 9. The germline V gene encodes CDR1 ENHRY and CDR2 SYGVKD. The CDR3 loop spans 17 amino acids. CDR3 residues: CAISGGLDRGDNSPLHF. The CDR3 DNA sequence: TGTGCCATCAGTGGGGGGCTGGACAGGGGCGATAATTCACCCCTCCACTTT.

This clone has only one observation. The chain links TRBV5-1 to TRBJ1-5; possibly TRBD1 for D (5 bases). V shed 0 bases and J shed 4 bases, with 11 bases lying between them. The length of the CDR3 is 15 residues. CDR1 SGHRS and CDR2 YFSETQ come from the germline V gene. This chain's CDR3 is CASSLDAGRNQPQHF. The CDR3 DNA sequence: TGCGCCAGCAGCTTGGACGCAGGGAGGAATCAGCCCCAGCATTTT.

The CDR3 DNA reads as TGCGCCAGCAGCCCTGACAGCAGGTCGACTGGAAACACCATATATTTT. Residues: CASSPDSRSTGNTIYF. The chain joins TRBV5-1 to TRBJ1-3; possibly TRBD1 for D (5 bases). Germline CDR1 and CDR2: SGHRS and YFSETQ. The CDR3 is 16 amino acids. V was shortened by 4 bases and J by 2 bases, with 16 bases between the two germline ends. The full variable domain, completed using reference TRBV5-1 and TRBJ1-3, is KAGVTQTPRYLIKTRGQQVTLSCSPISGHRSVSWYQQTPGQGLQFLFEYFSETQRNKGNFPGRFSGRQFSNSRSEMNVSTLELGDSALYLCASSPDSRSTGNTIYFGEGSWLTVV.